This T cell receptor (beta chain) was obtained from a study of human CD8 memory T cell subsets. The germline gives CDR1 KGHSH, CDR2 LQKENI. This CDR3 spans 16 amino acids. Preparation of the TCR beta libraries relied on UMI-labeled 5' RACE. No DNA is given; TCRdb re-called the 5' RACE reads and lists each CDR3 protein once. The ten most abundant clones cover about 16% of a sample with several thousand distinct CDR3 sequences. The authors defined TPEX cells as CCR7+ PD-1+ TIGIT+ early memory CD8+ T cells carrying exhausted-like traits. The chain has TRBV18 and TRBJ2-1. Sequenced material: CD8+ T cells from PBMCs. The receptor's source is a human donor in good health. CDR3 region: CASSLLLETQRTQQFF.